One sample yielded the 15 T cell receptor beta chains listed below, sequenced in a study of T cells in Graves' hyperthyroidism and ophthalmopathy. Researchers took RNA transcripts and amplified the TCR beta CDR3 regions from them. The TCR CDR3 was amplified in a first-round RT-PCR using the HTBI primer set. TCRdb recomputed calls from the multiplex PCR reads with MiXCR, one row per CDR3 protein. The sample yields approximately 360,000 distinct CDR3 sequences, 20% to 25% seen once. The source material was blood. All receptors come from a man in his forties or fifties with Graves' hyperthyroidism.

There are many counts of this clonotype. The chain couples TRBV28 to TRBJ2-5, with D unresolved. Looked up from germline, CDR1 is MDHEN and CDR2 is SYDVKM. The CDR3 has 13 amino acids. V lost 6 bases and J lost 4, with 12 bases in between. CDR3 loop: CASRHSNRETQYF. The CDR3 coding sequence is TGTGCCAGCAGGCATAGCAATCGAGAGACCCAGTACTTC.

Comments on this clonotype: One junction end does not reproduce the germline sequence, and a read error may be involved. CDR3 in DNA: TGTGCCAGCAGTTTGGCGCGGGAGCAGTGCTTC. Its protein is CASSLAREQCF. V gene TRBV6-9 combines with J gene TRBJ2-7; 7 positions match TRBD2. Looked up from germline, CDR1 is MNHGY and CDR2 is SVAAGI. The CDR3 spans 11 residues.

This clonotype appeared a few times. The V gene is TRBV3-1, the J gene TRBJ2-7; TRBD2 matches at 7 bases. Germline CDR1 is LGHDT and CDR2 is YNNKEL (reference sequence). V dropped 1 base and J dropped 2; count of bases not matched to a gene: 5. The length of the CDR3 is 15 residues. CDR3 in DNA: TGTGCCAGCAGCCAAGGTAGCGGGTTTACCTACGAGCAGTACTTC. It specifies CASSQGSGFTYEQYF.

This clonotype came up many times. This sequence joins TRBV2 and TRBJ2-7; maybe TRBD2 (5 bases). This CDR3 region has 15 residues. V was pared by 10 bases and J by 0 bases, with 19 bases between. In germline, CDR1 is SNHLY, CDR2 FYNNEI. This CDR3 is CATLPGREISYEQYF. DNA for the CDR3: TGTGCCACCCTGCCCGGACGGGAAATCTCCTACGAGCAGTACTTC. The variable domain in full, completed from reference TRBV2 and TRBJ2-7, reads EPEVTQTPSHQVTQMGQEVILRCVPISNHLYFYWYRQILGQKVEFLVSFYNNEISEKSEIFDDQFSVERPDGSNFTLKIRSTKLEDSAMYFCATLPGREISYEQYFGPGTRLTVT.

V and J are TRBV18 and TRBJ2-3; 10 bases fit TRBD1. The CDR3 runs 16 residues. The V and J ends lost 4 bases and 4 bases, in that order; junction bases with no gene match: 8. Germline V gene sequence: CDR1 KGHSH, CDR2 LQKENI. The DNA for the CDR3 is TGTGCCAGCTCACTCCATGGACAGGGGGTTCCAGATACGCAGTATTTT. This sequence encodes CASSLHGQGVPDTQYF.

This clonotype was counted at least ten times. This sequence joins TRBV28 and TRBJ2-4, with D tentatively TRBD1 or TRBD2 (6 bases each). CDR3 length: 17 residues. CDR1 and CDR2 (germline): MDHEN, SYDVKM. The germline V and J ends were trimmed by 4 bases and 0 bases, with 16 bases remaining between them. CDR3 in DNA: TGTGCCAGCAGTTCATGGGGGGCAGAGCTAGCCAAAAACATTCAGTACTTC. Encoded protein: CASSSWGAELAKNIQYF. Using reference TRBV28 and TRBJ2-4 for the parts outside the CDR3, the full variable domain is DVKVTQSSRYLVKRTGEKVFLECVQDMDHENMFWYRQDPGLGLRLIYFSYDVKMKEKGDIPEGYSVSREKKERFSLILESASTNQTSMYLCASSSWGAELAKNIQYFGAGTRLSVL.

The genes are TRBV7-9 and TRBJ2-1; 9 bases are a match to TRBD1. Germline V lookup: CDR1 SEHNR, CDR2 FQNEAQ (reference sequence). V was clipped by 5 bases and J by 6 bases; unmatched bases: 8. There are 15 residues in the CDR3. The CDR3 loop reads CASSIRDRELNEQFF. The CDR3 nucleotides are TGTGCCAGCAGCATCCGGGACAGGGAGCTCAATGAGCAGTTCTTC.

This clonotype was counted only a few times. The chain links TRBV6-2 or TRBV6-3 to TRBJ2-1; D unclear. This CDR3 region has 12 residues. The ends were cut back, 5 bases at V and 8 bases at J, with 10 bases in the middle. CDR1 MNHEY and CDR2 SVGEGT come from the germline V gene. The CDR3 DNA is TGTGCCAGCAGTCCAGCACCCGATGAGCAGTTCTTC. Residues: CASSPAPDEQFF.

The CDR3: CASPQEDGTGNEKLFF. Here the CDR3 DNA reads TGTGCCAGCCCCCAAGAGGACGGGACGGGTAATGAAAAACTGTTTTTT. The chain couples TRBV3-1 to TRBJ1-4; a possible D gene is TRBD1 (5 bases). Germline V CDR1 and CDR2: LGHDT, YNNKEL (reference sequence). Trimming left V 8 bases short and J 4 bases short, with 20 bases between. The CDR3 totals 16 residues.

The sample holds many counts of this clonotype. The chain combines TRBV11-3 with TRBJ2-1, with D perhaps TRBD1 or TRBD2 (6 bases each). Trimming left V 4 bases short and J 6 bases short, with 10 bases between. This CDR3 is built from 13 residues. Germline-derived CDR1 and CDR2 are SGHNT and YENEEA. In nucleotides, the CDR3 is TGTGCCAGCAGCTCGGGGGCTGGCAATGAGCAGTTCTTC. This encodes CASSSGAGNEQFF.

This clonotype was seen repeatedly, ten times or more. The V call is TRBV7-8, the J call TRBJ2-7; 12 positions agree with TRBD2. V shed 0 bases, J shed 0 bases, and the junction held 15 bases outside the gene matches. Germline CDR1 and CDR2: SGHVS and FQNEAQ. This CDR3 region has 21 residues. The CDR3 bases are TGTGCCAGCAGCTTAGCTCTTAGAGCTAGCGGGAGGGCCAAGTTCTCCTACGAGCAGTACTTC. The encoded protein is CASSLALRASGRAKFSYEQYF.

The chain uses TRBV10-1 and TRBJ2-1, with TRBD2 as a possible D gene (6 bases). CDR1 and CDR2 from the germline V gene are WNHNN and SYGVQD (reference sequence). This CDR3 is built from 16 residues. Trimming cost V 6 bases and J 8 bases, with 23 bases left between them. The CDR3 region is CASSGIVADGTYEQFF. CDR3 DNA: TGCGCCAGCAGCGGGATTGTAGCGGACGGAACATATGAGCAGTTCTTC.

This clonotype was found a few times. The J gene is TRBJ2-3, the V gene TRBV5-1; D may be TRBD1 (6 bases). This CDR3 is 18 amino acids long. The V gene's germline CDR1 is SGHRS and CDR2 YFSETQ. V shed 0 bases and J shed 4 bases, with 21 bases lying between them. The CDR3 nucleotides read TGCGCCAGCAGCTTGGATGTAAGCAGGGGATCAGCAGCAGATACGCAGTATTTT. It specifies CASSLDVSRGSAADTQYF.

V and J are TRBV11-3 and TRBJ2-1; D is unclear. This CDR3 comprises 17 residues. Germline CDR1 and CDR2: SGHNT and YENEEA. Between the trimmed V and J ends, which lost 0 bases and 0 bases, there was a span of 12 bases. DNA of the CDR3: TGTGCCAGCAGCTTAGACCCTGGTAACCTCTCCTACAATGAGCAGTTCTTC. Translation gives CASSLDPGNLSYNEQFF.

This clonotype was seen at least ten times. This CDR3 is CASSISRDNTEAFF. The CDR3 DNA is TGTGCCAGTAGTATTAGCAGGGACAACACTGAAGCTTTCTTT. The V and J genes are TRBV19 and TRBJ1-1, with D maybe TRBD1 (5 bases). V was pared by 3 bases and J by 2 bases, with 10 bases between. The CDR3 runs to 14 residues. Per germline, CDR1 LNHDA and CDR2 SQIVND (reference sequence).